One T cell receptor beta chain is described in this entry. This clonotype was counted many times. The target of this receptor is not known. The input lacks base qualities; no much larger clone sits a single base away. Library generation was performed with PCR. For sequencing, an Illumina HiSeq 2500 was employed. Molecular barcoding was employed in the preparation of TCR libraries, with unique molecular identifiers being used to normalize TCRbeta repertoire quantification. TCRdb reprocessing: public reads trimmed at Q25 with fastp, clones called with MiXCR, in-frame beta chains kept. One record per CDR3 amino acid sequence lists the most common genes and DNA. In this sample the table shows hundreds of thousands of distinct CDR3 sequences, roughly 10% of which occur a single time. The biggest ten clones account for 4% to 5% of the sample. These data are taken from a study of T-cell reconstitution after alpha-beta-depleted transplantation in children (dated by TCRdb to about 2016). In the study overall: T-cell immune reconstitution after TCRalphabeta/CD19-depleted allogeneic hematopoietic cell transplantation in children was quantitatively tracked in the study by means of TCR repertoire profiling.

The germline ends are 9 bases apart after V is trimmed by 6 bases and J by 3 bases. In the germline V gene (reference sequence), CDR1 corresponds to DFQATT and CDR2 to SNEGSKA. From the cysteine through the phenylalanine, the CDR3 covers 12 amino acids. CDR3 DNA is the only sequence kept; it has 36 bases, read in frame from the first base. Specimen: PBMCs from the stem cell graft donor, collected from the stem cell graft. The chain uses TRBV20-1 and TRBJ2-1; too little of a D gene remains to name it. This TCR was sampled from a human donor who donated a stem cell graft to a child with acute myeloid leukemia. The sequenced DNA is TGCAGTGCCCGCGGCGGCTACAATGAGCAGTTCTTC. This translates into CSARGGYNEQFF.